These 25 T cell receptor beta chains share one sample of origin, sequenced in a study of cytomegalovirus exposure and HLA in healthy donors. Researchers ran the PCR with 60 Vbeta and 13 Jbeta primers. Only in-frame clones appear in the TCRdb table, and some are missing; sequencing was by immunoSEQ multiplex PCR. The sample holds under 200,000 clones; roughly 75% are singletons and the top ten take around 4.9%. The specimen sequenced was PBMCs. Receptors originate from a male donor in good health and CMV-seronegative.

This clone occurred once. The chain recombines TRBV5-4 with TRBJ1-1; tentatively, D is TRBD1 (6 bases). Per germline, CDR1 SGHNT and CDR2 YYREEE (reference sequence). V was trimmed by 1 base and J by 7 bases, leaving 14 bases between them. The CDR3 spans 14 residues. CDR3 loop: CASSLSGGLDEAFF. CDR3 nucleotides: TGTGCCAGCAGCTTGTCGGGGGGGCTTGATGAAGCTTTCTTT.

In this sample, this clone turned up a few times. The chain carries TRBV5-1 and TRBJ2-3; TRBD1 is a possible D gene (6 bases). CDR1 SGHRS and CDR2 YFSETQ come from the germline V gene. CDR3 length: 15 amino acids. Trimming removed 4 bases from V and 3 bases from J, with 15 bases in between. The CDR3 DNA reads TGCGCCAGCAGCCAAGGGACACAAGAGACAGATACGCAGTATTTT. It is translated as CASSQGTQETDTQYF.

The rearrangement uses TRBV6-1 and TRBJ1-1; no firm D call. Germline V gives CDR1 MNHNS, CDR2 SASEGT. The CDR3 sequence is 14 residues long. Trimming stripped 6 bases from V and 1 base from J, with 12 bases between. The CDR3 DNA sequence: TGTGCCAGCAGCCTATTTACTAGGAACACTGAAGCTTTCTTT. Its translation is CASSLFTRNTEAFF.

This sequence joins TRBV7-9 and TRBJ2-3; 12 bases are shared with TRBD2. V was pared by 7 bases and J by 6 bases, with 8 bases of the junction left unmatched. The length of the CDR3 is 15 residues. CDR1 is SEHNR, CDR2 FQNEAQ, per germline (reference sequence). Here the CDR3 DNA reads TGTGCCAGCAACGCGGGACTAGCGGGCGTTGATACGCAGTATTTT. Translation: CASNAGLAGVDTQYF. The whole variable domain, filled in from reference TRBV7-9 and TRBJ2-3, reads DTGVSQNPRHKITKRGQNVTFRCDPISEHNRLYWYRQTLGQGPEFLTYFQNEAQLEKSRLLSDRFSAERPKGSFSTLEIQRTEQGDSAMYLCASNAGLAGVDTQYFGPGTRLTVL.

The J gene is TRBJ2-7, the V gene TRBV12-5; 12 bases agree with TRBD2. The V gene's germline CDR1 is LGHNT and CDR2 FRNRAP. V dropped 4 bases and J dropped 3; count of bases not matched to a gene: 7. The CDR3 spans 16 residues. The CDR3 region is CASGSRRLAGDYEQYF. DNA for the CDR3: TGTGCTAGTGGTTCCCGAAGACTAGCGGGAGACTACGAGCAGTACTTC.

CDR3 in amino acids: CASSPPGGGYEQYF. The CDR3 DNA reads as TGTGCCAGCTCACCCCCAGGGGGTGGTTACGAGCAGTACTTC. V gene TRBV18 combines with J gene TRBJ2-7, with 7 bases matching TRBD1. V was pared by 3 bases and J by 4 bases, with 6 bases of the junction left unmatched. CDR1 and CDR2 (germline): KGHSH, LQKENI. The CDR3 has 14 residues.

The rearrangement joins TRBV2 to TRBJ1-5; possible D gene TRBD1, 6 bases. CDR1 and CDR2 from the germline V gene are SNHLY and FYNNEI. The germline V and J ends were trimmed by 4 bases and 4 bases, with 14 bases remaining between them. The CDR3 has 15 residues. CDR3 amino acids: CASSAMTGWNQPQHF. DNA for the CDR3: TGTGCCAGCAGTGCTATGACAGGATGGAATCAGCCCCAGCATTTT.

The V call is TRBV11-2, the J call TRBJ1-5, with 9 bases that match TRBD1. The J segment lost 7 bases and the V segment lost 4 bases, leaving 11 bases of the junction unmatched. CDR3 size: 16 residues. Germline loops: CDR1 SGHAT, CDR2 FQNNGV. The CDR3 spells CASSYSGTGIGQPQHF. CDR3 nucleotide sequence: TGTGCCAGCAGCTACTCCGGGACAGGGATTGGACAGCCCCAGCATTTT.

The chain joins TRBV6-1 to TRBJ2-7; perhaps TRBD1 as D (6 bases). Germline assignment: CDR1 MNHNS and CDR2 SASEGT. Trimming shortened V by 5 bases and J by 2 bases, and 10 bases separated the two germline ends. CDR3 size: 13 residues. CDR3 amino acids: CASSPGEAYEQYF. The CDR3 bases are TGTGCCAGCAGTCCAGGGGAAGCCTACGAGCAGTACTTC.

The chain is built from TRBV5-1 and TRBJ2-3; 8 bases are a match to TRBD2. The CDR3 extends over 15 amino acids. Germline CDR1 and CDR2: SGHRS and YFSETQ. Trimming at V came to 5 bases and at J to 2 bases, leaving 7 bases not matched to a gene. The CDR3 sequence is CASSHGGAVTDTQYF. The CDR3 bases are TGCGCCAGCAGTCACGGGGGGGCCGTCACAGATACGCAGTATTTT.

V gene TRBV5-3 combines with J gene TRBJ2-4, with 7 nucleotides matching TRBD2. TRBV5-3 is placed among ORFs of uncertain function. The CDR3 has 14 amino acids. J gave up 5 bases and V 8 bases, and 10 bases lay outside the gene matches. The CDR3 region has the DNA TGTGCCAGCAACAACGGGGGAGGGGAAAACATTCAGTACTTC. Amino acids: CASNNGGGENIQYF.

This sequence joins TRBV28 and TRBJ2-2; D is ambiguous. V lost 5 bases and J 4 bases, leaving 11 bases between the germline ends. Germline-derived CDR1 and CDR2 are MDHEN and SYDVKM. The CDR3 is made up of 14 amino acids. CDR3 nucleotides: TGTGCCAGCAGTCCCGGCGGTATCACCGGGGAGCTGTTTTTT. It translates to CASSPGGITGELFF.

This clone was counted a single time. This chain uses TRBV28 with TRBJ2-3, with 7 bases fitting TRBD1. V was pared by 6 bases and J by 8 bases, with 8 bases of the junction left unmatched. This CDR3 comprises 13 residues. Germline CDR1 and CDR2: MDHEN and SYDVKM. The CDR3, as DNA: TGTGCCAGCAGGGTCCCCACAGGGGCTACGCAGTATTTT. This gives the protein CASRVPTGATQYF. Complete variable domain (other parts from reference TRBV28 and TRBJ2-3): DVKVTQSSRYLVKRTGEKVFLECVQDMDHENMFWYRQDPGLGLRLIYFSYDVKMKEKGDIPEGYSVSREKKERFSLILESASTNQTSMYLCASRVPTGATQYFGPGTRLTVL.

The CDR3 DNA reads TGTGCCAGCAGCTCGATAGGGGCGGGAGAGTACGACAATGAGCAGTTCTTC. Amino acids: CASSSIGAGEYDNEQFF. The chain carries TRBV5-4 and TRBJ2-1; 7 bases fit TRBD2. J lost 5 bases, V lost 3 bases, and 14 bases had no gene match. This CDR3 is 17 amino acids long. CDR1 and CDR2 from the germline V gene are SGHNT and YYREEE (reference sequence).

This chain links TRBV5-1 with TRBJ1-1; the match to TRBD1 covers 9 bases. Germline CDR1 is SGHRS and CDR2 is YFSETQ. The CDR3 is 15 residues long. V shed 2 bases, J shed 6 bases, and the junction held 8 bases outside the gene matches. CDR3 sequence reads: CASSFPGQGRSEAFF. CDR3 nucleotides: TGCGCCAGCAGCTTTCCGGGACAGGGTCGGTCTGAAGCTTTCTTT.

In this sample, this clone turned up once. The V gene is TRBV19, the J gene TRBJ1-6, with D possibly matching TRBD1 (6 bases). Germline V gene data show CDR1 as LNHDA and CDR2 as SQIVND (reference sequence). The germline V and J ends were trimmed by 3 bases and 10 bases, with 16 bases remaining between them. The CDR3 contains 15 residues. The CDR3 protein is CASSIFGRGNSPLHF. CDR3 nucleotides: TGTGCCAGTAGTATCTTTGGCAGGGGCAACTCACCCCTCCACTTT.

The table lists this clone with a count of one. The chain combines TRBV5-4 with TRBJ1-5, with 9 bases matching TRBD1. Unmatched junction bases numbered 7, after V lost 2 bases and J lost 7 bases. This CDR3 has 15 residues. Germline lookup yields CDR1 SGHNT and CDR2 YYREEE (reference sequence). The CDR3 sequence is CASSFGGQGGQPQHF. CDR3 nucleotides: TGTGCCAGCAGCTTTGGGGGACAGGGCGGACAGCCCCAGCATTTT.

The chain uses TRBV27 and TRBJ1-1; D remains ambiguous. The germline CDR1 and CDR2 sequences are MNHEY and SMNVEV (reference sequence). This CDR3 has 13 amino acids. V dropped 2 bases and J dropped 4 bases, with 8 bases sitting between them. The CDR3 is CASSLAGGTEAFF. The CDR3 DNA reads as TGTGCCAGCAGTTTAGCGGGAGGCACTGAAGCTTTCTTT.

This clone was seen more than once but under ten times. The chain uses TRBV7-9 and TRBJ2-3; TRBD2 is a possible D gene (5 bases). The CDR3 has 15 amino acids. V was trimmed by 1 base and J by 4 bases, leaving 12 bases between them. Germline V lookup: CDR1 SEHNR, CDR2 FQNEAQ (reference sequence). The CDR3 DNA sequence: TGTGCCAGCAGCTTAGTTTATAGCGATGCAGATACGCAGTATTTT. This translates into CASSLVYSDADTQYF.

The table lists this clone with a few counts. The CDR3 region is CASSLGSSEKLFF. In DNA form, the CDR3 reads TGTGCCAGCAGCTTGGGGTCGAGTGAAAAACTGTTTTTT. V usage is TRBV5-4 and J usage is TRBJ1-4; D is ambiguous. CDR1 and CDR2 from the germline V gene are SGHNT and YYREEE (reference sequence). The CDR3 sequence is 13 residues long. V lost 0 bases and J 7 bases, leaving 7 bases between the germline ends.

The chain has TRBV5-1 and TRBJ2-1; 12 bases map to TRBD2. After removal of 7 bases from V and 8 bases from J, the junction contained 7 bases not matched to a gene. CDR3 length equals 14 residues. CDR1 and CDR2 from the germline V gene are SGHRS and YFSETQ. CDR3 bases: TGCGCCAGCGGAGCTAGCGGGAGGGCAGATGAGCAGTTCTTC. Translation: CASGASGRADEQFF.

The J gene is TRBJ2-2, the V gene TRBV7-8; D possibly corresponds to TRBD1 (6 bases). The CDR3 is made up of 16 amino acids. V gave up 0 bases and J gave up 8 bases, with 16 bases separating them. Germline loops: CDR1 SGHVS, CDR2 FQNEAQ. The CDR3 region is CASSLAPGRGAGELFF. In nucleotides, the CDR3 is TGTGCCAGCAGCTTAGCGCCGGGCAGGGGTGCGGGGGAGCTGTTTTTT.

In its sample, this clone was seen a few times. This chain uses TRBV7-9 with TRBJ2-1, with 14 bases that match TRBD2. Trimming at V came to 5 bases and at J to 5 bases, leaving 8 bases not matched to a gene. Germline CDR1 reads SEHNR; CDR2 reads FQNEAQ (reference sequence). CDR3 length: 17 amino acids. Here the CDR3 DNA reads TGTGCCAGCAGCCCCCGGAGACTAGCGGGGGGGAACAATGAGCAGTTCTTC. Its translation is CASSPRRLAGGNNEQFF.

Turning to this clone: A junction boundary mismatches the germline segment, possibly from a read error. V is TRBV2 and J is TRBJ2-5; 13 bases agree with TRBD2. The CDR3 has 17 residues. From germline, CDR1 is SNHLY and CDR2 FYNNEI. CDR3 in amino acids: CAGSEASGLAGEETQYF. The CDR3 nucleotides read TGTGCCGGCAGTGAAGCGTCTGGACTAGCGGGGGAAGAGACCCAGTACTTC. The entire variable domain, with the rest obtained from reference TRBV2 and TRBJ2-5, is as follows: EPEVTQTPSHQVTQMGQEVILRCVPISNHLYFYWYRQILGQKVEFLVSFYNNEISEKSEIFDDQFSVERPDGSNFTLKIRSTKLEDSAMYFCAGSEASGLAGEETQYFGPGTRLLVL.

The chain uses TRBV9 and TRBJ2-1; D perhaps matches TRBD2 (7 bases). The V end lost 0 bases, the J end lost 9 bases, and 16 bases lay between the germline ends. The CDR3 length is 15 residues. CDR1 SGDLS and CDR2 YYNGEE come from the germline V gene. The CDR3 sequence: CASSVAGEGGGEQFF. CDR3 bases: TGTGCCAGCAGCGTAGCGGGGGAGGGGGGAGGTGAGCAGTTCTTC.